This TCR beta chain was identified in a study of regulatory T cells in long-lasting Graves disease. Relying on iRepertoire HTBI primers and Arm-PCR of CDR3 regions, the team built TCR beta libraries. Original data processing: Sample data revealed about 62 TRBV and some 13 TRBJ segments. A single record per CDR3 protein comes from TCRdb applying MiXCR to the multiplex PCR reads. The V and J calls here are based on TCRdb, not the publication. The table lists about 470,000 distinct CDR3 sequences, 20% to 25% of them singletons. Germline V lookup: CDR1 DFQATT, CDR2 SNEGSKA (reference sequence). The length of the CDR3 is 15 residues. V lost 5 bases, J lost 2 bases, and 8 bases stayed unmatched. General observations from the study: Authors noted too few samples as a limitation. There was favoring of TRBV28, TRBJ1-2 and TRBJ2-5 in persistent disease.

Time point given: persistent/refractory GD, antithyroid drugs over 5 years with positive TRAb. The TCR library was made from RNA extracted from PBMCs. In regard to this clonotype: What it recognizes is unknown.

This chain uses TRBV20-1 with TRBJ2-3, with 9 positions matching TRBD1. Sequenced here: peripheral blood mononuclear cells (PBMCs), sampled when the disease was refractory, from a patient treated with antithyroid drugs. The origin of this receptor is a female donor with Graves disease. The CDR3 DNA follows: TGCAGTGCTTCAACCGGGACAGGGTACACAGATACGCAGTATTTT. It encodes CSASTGTGYTDTQYF.